This is a list of T cell receptor beta chains from one sample in a study of T cells in localized non-small cell lung cancer. TCRdb's table, derived via immunoSEQ multiplex PCR, lists solely in-frame clones and lacks some. Here the sample spans 21,000 or so clones, more than 75% being singletons. The sequencing here drew on PBMCs, taken before any cancer treatment. The receptors were gathered from a woman aged 35 to 75 with stage II squamous cell lung carcinoma. Each CDR3 is given with its conserved first and last residue. Fields, in order: V gene, J gene, CDR3 protein.

TRBV4-2	TRBJ2-7	CASSQDLYRGSEQYF
TRBV29-1	TRBJ2-1	CSVAASGLTYNEQFF
TRBV19	TRBJ1-3	CASSIPRSRVPISGNTIYF
TRBV13	TRBJ2-3	CASSPREDADTQYF
TRBV10-2	TRBJ1-3	CASSGSGNTIYF
TRBV7-9	TRBJ1-2	CASSLGQYGYTF
TRBV5-6	TRBJ1-5	CASSHGQPQHF
TRBV9	TRBJ1-1	CASSVDRDTEAFF
TRBV11-3	TRBJ1-3	CASSFPGNTIYF
TRBV7-2	TRBJ2-5	CASSLAGVGETQYF
TRBV9	TRBJ1-2	CASSVGGGDYGYTF
TRBV4-3	TRBJ1-2	CASSQDSHRGDGYTF
TRBV11-3	TRBJ1-2	CASSEGTGIYGYTF
TRBV5-1	TRBJ1-1	CASSLTVNTEAFF
TRBV2	TRBJ2-3	CASSAGTNSYTDTQYF
TRBV4-3	TRBJ2-4	CASSRTGQGDKNIQYF
TRBV11-3	TRBJ1-1	CASSFQGGVNTEAFF
TRBV6-1	TRBJ2-1	CASSEGASGSNEQFF
TRBV7-9	TRBJ2-5	CASSLVLTSQETQYF
TRBV10-2	TRBJ1-1	CASSPEGLGSAEAFF
TRBV5-6	TRBJ2-4	CASSPEGPRTGNIQYF
TRBV7-6	TRBJ2-5	CASSRRLAAYQETQYF
TRBV2	TRBJ2-2	CASSDIVGERAGELFF
TRBV29-1	TRBJ1-2	CSVEAERNYGYTF
TRBV6-1	TRBJ1-1	CASQDRAPNTEAFF
TRBV2	TRBJ1-2	CASSLESARF